These 23 T cell receptor beta chains share one sample of origin, sequenced in a study of T cell responses to AZD1222 COVID-19 vaccine. The method was immunoSEQ multiplex PCR; TCRdb's version includes in-frame clones alone and lacks a portion of them. Here the sample spans over 150,000 clones, around 90% being singletons. This sample comprised peripheral blood, obtained on day 0 of AZD1222 vaccination. These receptors all stem from an adult in good health.

This clone was detected a few times. The chain is built from TRBV7-9 and TRBJ2-7; 7 bases align to TRBD2. Germline lookup yields CDR1 SEHNR and CDR2 FQNEAQ (reference sequence). The CDR3 length is 12 residues. With V trimmed by 2 bases and J by 8 bases, 3 bases remained unmatched. In nucleotides, the CDR3 is TGTGCCAGCAGCTTACTGCGGGAGCAGCAGTACTTC. Translated: CASSLLREQQYF.

The chain uses TRBV29-1 and TRBJ2-7, with 8 bases matching TRBD1. This CDR3 spans 16 amino acids. Germline trimming cut 3 bases from V and 0 bases from J; bases unmatched to any gene: 10. CDR1 SQVTM and CDR2 ANQGSEA come from the germline V gene. Here the CDR3 reads CSVDGTGGGDSYEQYF. The CDR3 DNA reads as TGCAGCGTTGACGGGACAGGAGGAGGTGACTCCTACGAGCAGTACTTC.

The chain couples TRBV5-6 to TRBJ2-7, with D unclear. This CDR3 has 12 amino acids. From germline, CDR1 is SGHDT and CDR2 YYEEEE. V dropped 2 bases and J dropped 0 bases, with 3 bases sitting between them. The CDR3 here is CASSFASYEQYF. CDR3 in DNA: TGTGCCAGCAGCTTCGCCTCCTACGAGCAGTACTTC.

This clone appeared once. The chain joins TRBV5-1 to TRBJ2-2; no clear D. The V and J ends lost 0 bases and 4 bases respectively, with 10 bases between them. The CDR3 is 15 residues long. The germline V gene encodes CDR1 SGHRS and CDR2 YFSETQ. Here the CDR3 reads CASSLGVLGTGELFF. CDR3 nucleotides: TGCGCCAGCAGCTTGGGGGTCTTGGGCACCGGGGAGCTGTTTTTT.

The chain recombines TRBV12-3 or TRBV12-4 with TRBJ2-3; D not resolved. This CDR3 region has 10 residues. V was shortened by 8 bases and J by 6 bases, with 6 bases between the two germline ends. The CDR3 coding sequence is TGTGCCAGCGGCCGCGATACGCAGTATTTT. Translating gives CASGRDTQYF.

This clone is a singleton in its sample. This chain uses TRBV5-1 with TRBJ1-2, with D unclear. V was trimmed by 0 bases and J by 6 bases, leaving 12 bases between them. The CDR3 sequence is 14 residues long. CDR1 SGHRS and CDR2 YFSETQ come from the germline V gene. CDR3 region: CASSLGAVSDGYTF. CDR3 in DNA: TGCGCCAGCAGCTTGGGGGCAGTTTCCGATGGCTACACCTTC.

Notes on this clone: This same CDR3 is encoded by further DNA sequences in the sample. This chain connects TRBV10-3 to TRBJ1-5; D not resolved. Germline CDR1 reads ENHRY; CDR2 reads SYGVKD. Trimming took 4 bases from V and 0 from J, leaving 4 bases between them. The CDR3 runs 13 residues. CDR3 nucleotide sequence: TGTGCCATCAGTGGGGATAGCAATCAGCCCCAGCATTTT. Its translation is CAISGDSNQPQHF.

V is TRBV6-1 and J is TRBJ2-4, with unresolved D. CDR1 and CDR2 (germline): MNHNS, SASEGT. This CDR3 has 20 residues. Trimming took off 0 bases at V and 7 bases at J, with 28 bases between the two ends. The CDR3 DNA follows: TGTGCCAGCAGTGAAGCGCGTCTTATTATACGGTCCCCGACCGCCAACATTCAGTACTTC. Its protein product is CASSEARLIIRSPTANIQYF.

V is TRBV5-4 and J is TRBJ2-1; 13 nucleotides align to TRBD2. The junction had 6 bases not matched to a gene; V was cut back by 4 bases and J by 5 bases. The CDR3 extends over 16 amino acids. Germline CDR1 is SGHNT and CDR2 is YYREEE (reference sequence). The CDR3 sequence is CASSPGLAGPNNEQFF. The CDR3 DNA follows: TGTGCCAGCAGCCCGGGACTAGCGGGACCAAACAATGAGCAGTTCTTC.

The CDR3 DNA is TGTGCCAGCAGCTCGGACAGGTCTGCAACTAATGAAAAACTGTTTTTT. It codes for CASSSDRSATNEKLFF. V is TRBV5-5 and J is TRBJ1-4; TRBD1 matches at 7 bases. The V gene's germline CDR1 is SGHKS and CDR2 YYEKEE (reference sequence). The CDR3 covers 16 residues. V was pared by 3 bases and J by 0 bases, with 5 bases of the junction left unmatched.

This chain connects TRBV19 to TRBJ2-1, with TRBD1 as a possible D gene (6 bases). Germline loops: CDR1 LNHDA, CDR2 SQIVND (reference sequence). The CDR3 extends over 17 amino acids. Trimming shortened V by 4 bases and J by 0 bases, and 16 bases separated the two germline ends. The CDR3 nucleotides are TGTGCCAGTAGTAGGACAGCCACTTTTAGCTCCTACAATGAGCAGTTCTTC. Amino acids: CASSRTATFSSYNEQFF. Looking up the rest from reference TRBV19 and TRBJ2-1 gives the full variable domain: DGGITQSPKYLFRKEGQNVTLSCEQNLNHDAMYWYRQDPGQGLRLIYYSQIVNDFQKGDIAEGYSVSREKKESFPLTVTSAQKNPTAFYLCASSRTATFSSYNEQFFGPGTRLTVL.

The chain uses TRBV6-5 and TRBJ1-4, with 8 nucleotides matching TRBD1. V shed 8 bases, J shed 5 bases, and the junction held 1 base outside the gene matches. The CDR3 length is 12 residues. Germline CDR1 reads MNHEY; CDR2 reads SVGAGI. The CDR3, as DNA: TGTGCCAGCGGACAGGGCAATGAAAAACTGTTTTTT. Its translation: CASGQGNEKLFF.

The chain is built from TRBV3-1 (or the pseudogene TRBV3-2) and TRBJ1-2; TRBD1 matches 12 bases. Germline CDR1 reads LGHDT; CDR2 reads YNNKEL (reference sequence). V gave up 6 bases and J gave up 8 bases; unmatched junction bases: 7. The CDR3 extends over 14 amino acids. CDR3 sequence (DNA): TGTGCCAGCAGTTCCGGGACAGGGGGCTTAGGCTACACCTTC. The encoded protein is CASSSGTGGLGYTF.

The chain employs TRBV6-1 and TRBJ1-1, with unresolved D. Germline V gene sequence: CDR1 MNHNS, CDR2 SASEGT. The CDR3 has 15 residues. V was pared by 1 base and J by 3 bases, with 12 bases between. CDR3 loop: CASSEVVGSYTEAFF. The CDR3 bases are TGTGCCAGCAGTGAAGTGGTAGGATCGTACACTGAAGCTTTCTTT.

This clone has just one count. V gene TRBV28 combines with J gene TRBJ2-2; 9 nucleotides align to TRBD2. Germline V lookup: CDR1 MDHEN, CDR2 SYDVKM. J was trimmed by 4 bases and V by 3 bases; bases with no gene match: 0. CDR3 length: 14 residues. The CDR3 DNA reads TGTGCCAGCAGTTTTAGCGGGGGCACCGGGGAGCTGTTTTTT. Protein product: CASSFSGGTGELFF.

This clone was found a few times. The J gene is TRBJ2-7, the V gene TRBV6-1; a possible D gene is TRBD2 (7 bases). With 0 bases removed from V and 6 bases from J, the gap between germline ends came to 18 bases. Germline V gene lookup returns CDR1 MNHNS and CDR2 SASEGT. The CDR3 is made up of 16 amino acids. The CDR3 here is CASSEAPYGGGGEQYF. In DNA, the CDR3 is TGTGCCAGCAGTGAAGCGCCTTATGGGGGAGGGGGCGAGCAGTACTTC.

This chain connects TRBV18 to TRBJ2-7, with D possibly being TRBD1 or TRBD2 (6 bases each). Germline V gene lookup returns CDR1 KGHSH and CDR2 LQKENI. V was clipped by 6 bases and J by 1 base, with 13 bases between them. The CDR3 has 14 amino acids. CDR3 sequence: CASSGGRGSYEQYF. CDR3 bases: TGTGCCAGCTCCGGGGGCCGGGGATCCTACGAGCAGTACTTC.

The chain uses TRBV19 and TRBJ1-4; maybe TRBD1 (6 bases). Germline lookup yields CDR1 LNHDA and CDR2 SQIVND (reference sequence). This CDR3 comprises 15 residues. Trimming stripped 6 bases from V and 2 bases from J, with 13 bases between. CDR3 coding DNA: TGTGCCAGTAGGCAACCTACAGGGACTAATGAAAAACTGTTTTTT. It is translated as CASRQPTGTNEKLFF.

The chain recombines TRBV7-9 with TRBJ2-5, with TRBD2 matching 8 bases. Germline CDR1 SEHNR, CDR2 FQNEAQ (reference sequence). The CDR3 is made up of 14 amino acids. V dropped 1 base and J dropped 5; count of bases not matched to a gene: 3. CDR3 nucleotides: TGTGCCAGCAGCTTAGGGGTAGCGGGGGAGACCCAGTACTTC. It encodes CASSLGVAGETQYF.

The chain carries TRBV7-2 and TRBJ1-1; a possible D gene is TRBD1 (5 bases). The CDR3 runs 19 residues. CDR1 and CDR2 from the germline V gene are SGHTA and FQGNSA. Between the trimmed V and J ends, which lost 0 bases and 0 bases, there was a span of 20 bases. CDR3 nucleotide sequence: TGTGCCAGCAGCTTAGCTAGGGTTCGGGGCCCTTTCATGAACACTGAAGCTTTCTTT. Translation: CASSLARVRGPFMNTEAFF.

The chain recombines TRBV27 with TRBJ1-5, with D possibly matching TRBD1 (5 bases). Per germline, CDR1 MNHEY and CDR2 SMNVEV (reference sequence). With 2 bases removed from V and 1 base from J, the gap between germline ends came to 6 bases. The CDR3 contains 14 residues. The CDR3 protein is CASSLQGSNQPQHF. CDR3 sequence (DNA): TGTGCCAGCAGTTTACAGGGAAGCAATCAGCCCCAGCATTTT.

The V call is TRBV27, the J call TRBJ2-7, with a weak D call TRBD2 (7 bases). V gave up 1 base and J gave up 5 bases, with 21 bases separating them. The CDR3 covers 17 residues. Germline CDR1 reads MNHEY; CDR2 reads SMNVEV (reference sequence). The CDR3 sequence: CASSLYSAPGGPNEQYF. DNA for the CDR3: TGTGCCAGCAGTTTATATAGCGCCCCCGGGGGGCCCAACGAGCAGTACTTC.

V gene TRBV11-2 combines with J gene TRBJ2-2, with TRBD2 matching 9 bases. This CDR3 region has 16 residues. Germline CDR1 SGHAT, CDR2 FQNNGV. V was pared by 7 bases and J by 6 bases, with 12 bases of the junction left unmatched. This CDR3 reads CASMGTSSRGAGELFF. The CDR3, as DNA: TGTGCCAGCATGGGGACTAGCAGCCGAGGGGCCGGGGAGCTGTTTTTT.